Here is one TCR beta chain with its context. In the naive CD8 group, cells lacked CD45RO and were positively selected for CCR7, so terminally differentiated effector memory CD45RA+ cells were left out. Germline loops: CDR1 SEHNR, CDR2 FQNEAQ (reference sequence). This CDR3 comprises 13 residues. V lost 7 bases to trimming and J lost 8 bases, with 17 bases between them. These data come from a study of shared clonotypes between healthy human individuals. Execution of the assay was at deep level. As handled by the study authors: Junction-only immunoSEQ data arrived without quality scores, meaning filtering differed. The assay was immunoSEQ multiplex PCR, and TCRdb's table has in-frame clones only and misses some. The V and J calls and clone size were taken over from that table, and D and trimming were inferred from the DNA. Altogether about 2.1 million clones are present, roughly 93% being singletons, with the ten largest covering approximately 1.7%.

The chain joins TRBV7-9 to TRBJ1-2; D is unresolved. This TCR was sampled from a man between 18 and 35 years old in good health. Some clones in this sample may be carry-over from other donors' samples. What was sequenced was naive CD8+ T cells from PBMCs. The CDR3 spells CASTLEGVEGYTF. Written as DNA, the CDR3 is TGTGCCAGCACCCTCGAAGGAGTGGAGGGCTACACCTTC.